Each of the 7 T cell receptor beta chains below was sequenced from the same sample in a study of CD8+CD57+ T cells in acquired aplastic anemia. Template material for TCR beta VDJ and CDR3 profiling consisted of genomic DNA. TCRdb reprocessed the reads via MiXCR and lists one record per CDR3 protein. The sample shows roughly 61,000 distinct CDR3 sequences, around 60% of them seen only once. Patients selected for sequencing had displayed CD8+CD57+ cell expansion by flow cytometry. Material: sorted CD4+, CD8+, or CD8+CD57+ T cells (not recorded which) from PBMCs. The receptors here all came from a human donor with aplastic anemia.

This clonotype has at least ten counts. V and J are TRBV27 and TRBJ1-3; no reliable D call. The CDR3 has 15 amino acids. Trimming removed 0 bases at V and 0 bases at J, with 6 bases between. Germline loops: CDR1 MNHEY, CDR2 SMNVEV (reference sequence). The CDR3 loop is CASSLSAVSGNTIYF. The DNA of the CDR3 is TGTGCCAGCAGTTTATCGGCAGTCTCTGGAAACACCATATATTTT.

V is TRBV11-2 and J is TRBJ1-2; D possibly corresponds to TRBD1 (6 bases). The CDR3 has 15 residues. Trimming took off 5 bases at V and 0 bases at J, with 13 bases between the two ends. Germline-derived CDR1 and CDR2 are SGHAT and FQNNGV. Written as DNA, the CDR3 is TGTGCCAGCAGCATAGGACAGCTAGCTAACTATGGCTACACCTTC. This codes for CASSIGQLANYGYTF. Full variable domain (rest looked up from reference TRBV11-2 and TRBJ1-2): EAGVAQSPRYKIIEKRQSVAFWCNPISGHATLYWYQQILGQGPKLLIQFQNNGVVDDSQLPKDRFSAERLKGVDSTLKIQPAKLEDSAVYLCASSIGQLANYGYTFGSGTRLTVV.

This clonotype has at least ten counts. This rearrangement joins TRBV9 to TRBJ1-2; the D is unclear. Germline V gives CDR1 SGDLS, CDR2 YYNGEE. This CDR3 is built from 8 residues. CDR3 DNA sequence: TGTGCTAACTATGGCTACACCTTC. It is translated as CANYGYTF.

The chain employs TRBV4-3 and TRBJ1-4; D unclear. V shed 1 base and J shed 8 bases, with 5 bases lying between them. This CDR3 spans 12 amino acids. Germline V gene lookup returns CDR1 LGHNA and CDR2 YSLEER. DNA for the CDR3: TGCGCCAGCAGCCAAGGAGACGAAAAACTGTTTTTT. It codes for CASSQGDEKLFF.

In the case of this clonotype: At one of its ends the junction is not consistent with the germline gene, which may arise from a read error. The V gene is TRBV2, the J gene TRBJ1-6, with 8 bases lining up with TRBD1. The CDR3 consists of 14 residues. CDR1 is SNHLY and CDR2 is FYNNEI in the germline V gene. CDR3 nucleotides: TGCGCCGGACAGGGATTAAATCGGAATTCACCCCTCCACTTT. Its translation: CAGQGLNRNSPLHF.

This chain uses TRBV7-9 with TRBJ1-6, with D perhaps TRBD1 (5 bases). This CDR3 is 17 amino acids long. Germline lookup yields CDR1 SEHNR and CDR2 FQNEAQ (reference sequence). V shed 4 bases and J shed 2 bases, with 15 bases lying between them. CDR3 in amino acids: CASSSPLEGTYNSPLHF. The CDR3 coding sequence is TGTGCCAGCAGCTCACCTTTGGAGGGGACCTATAATTCACCCCTCCACTTT.

V and J are TRBV7-6 and TRBJ2-5; 11 bases agree with TRBD2. Trimming at V came to 1 base and at J to 5 bases, leaving 9 bases not matched to a gene. Germline-derived CDR1 and CDR2 are SGHVS and FNYEAQ. The length of the CDR3 is 17 residues. The CDR3 DNA is TGTGCCAGCAGCTTAGGGGGCCTAGCGGGGGGACGGGAGACCCAGTACTTC. This gives the protein CASSLGGLAGGRETQYF.